This T cell receptor (beta chain) is drawn from a study of blood T cell repertoires in COVID-19. Using immunoSEQ multiplex PCR, the repertoire was profiled, and TCRdb retains in-frame clones only, with some absent. The data show around 150,000 clones, roughly 87% seen once. Trimming shortened V by 0 bases and J by 4 bases, and 12 bases separated the two germline ends. CDR3 length: 15 residues. Per germline, CDR1 LGHNA and CDR2 YSLEER. The chain joins TRBV4-3 to TRBJ1-2; weak D call: TRBD1 (6 bases). The sequenced sample consisted of peripheral blood. This TCR derives from a woman in her sixties who had recovered from COVID-19. CDR3: CASSQETWTAYGYTF. DNA of the CDR3: TGCGCCAGCAGCCAAGAAACGTGGACAGCCTATGGCTACACCTTC.